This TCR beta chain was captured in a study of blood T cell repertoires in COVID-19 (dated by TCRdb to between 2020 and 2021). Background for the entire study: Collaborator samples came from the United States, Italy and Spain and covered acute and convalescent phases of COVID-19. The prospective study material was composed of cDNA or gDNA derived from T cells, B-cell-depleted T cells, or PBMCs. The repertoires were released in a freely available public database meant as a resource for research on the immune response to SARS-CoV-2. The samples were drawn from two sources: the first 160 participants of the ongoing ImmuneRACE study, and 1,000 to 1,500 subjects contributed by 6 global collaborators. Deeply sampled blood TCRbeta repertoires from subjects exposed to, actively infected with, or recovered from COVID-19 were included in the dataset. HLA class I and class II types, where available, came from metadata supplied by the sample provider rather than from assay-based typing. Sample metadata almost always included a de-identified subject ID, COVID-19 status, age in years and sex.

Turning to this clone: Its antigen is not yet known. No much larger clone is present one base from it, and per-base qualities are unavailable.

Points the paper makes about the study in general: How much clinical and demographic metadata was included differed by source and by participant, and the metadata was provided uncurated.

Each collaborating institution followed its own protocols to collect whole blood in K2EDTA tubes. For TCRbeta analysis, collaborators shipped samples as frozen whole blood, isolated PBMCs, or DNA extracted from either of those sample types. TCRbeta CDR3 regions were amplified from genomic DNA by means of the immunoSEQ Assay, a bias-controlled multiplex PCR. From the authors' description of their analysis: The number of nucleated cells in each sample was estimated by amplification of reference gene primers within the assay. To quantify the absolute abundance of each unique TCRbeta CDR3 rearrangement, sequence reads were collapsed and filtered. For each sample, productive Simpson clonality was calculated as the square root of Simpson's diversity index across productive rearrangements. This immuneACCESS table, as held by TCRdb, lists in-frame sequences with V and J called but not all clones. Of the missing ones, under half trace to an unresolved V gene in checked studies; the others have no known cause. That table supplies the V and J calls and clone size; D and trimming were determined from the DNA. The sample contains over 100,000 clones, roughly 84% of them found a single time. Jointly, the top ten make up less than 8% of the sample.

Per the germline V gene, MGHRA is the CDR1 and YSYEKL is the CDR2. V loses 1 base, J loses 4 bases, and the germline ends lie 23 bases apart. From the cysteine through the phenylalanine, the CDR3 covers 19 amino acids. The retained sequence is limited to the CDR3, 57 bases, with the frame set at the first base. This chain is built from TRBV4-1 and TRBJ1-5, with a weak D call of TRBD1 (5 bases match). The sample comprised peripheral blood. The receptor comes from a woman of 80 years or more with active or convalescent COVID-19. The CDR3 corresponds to CASSQVGGRGLSLNQPQHF. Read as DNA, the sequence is TGCGCCAGCAGCCAAGTGGGGGGTAGGGGACTGTCGTTGAATCAGCCCCAGCATTTT.